One and the same sample provided the 8 T cell receptor beta chains below, sequenced in a study of graft-versus-host responses after intestinal transplantation. The assay was immunoSEQ multiplex PCR, and TCRdb's table has in-frame clones only and misses some. Found here are 3,500 to 4,500 clones, roughly 21% of them singletons; the top ten hold around 5.9%. The sequenced sample was alloreactive CD4+ T cells from a mixed lymphocyte reaction culture, obtained before transplantation. Subset specified: CFSE-low proliferating T cells sorted from approximately 6-day pre-transplant mixed lymphocyte reaction (GvH or HvG direction). The source of these receptors is a human patient who was an organ donor for intestinal transplantation.

The chain has TRBV7-6 and TRBJ1-1, with TRBD1 identical over 7 bases. Trimming cost V 1 base and J 0 bases; bases outside gene matches: 5. The CDR3 has 16 amino acids. Germline lookup yields CDR1 SGHVS and CDR2 FNYEAQ. CDR3 in amino acids: CASSLVGTAMNTEAFF. In DNA, the CDR3 is TGTGCCAGCAGCTTAGTCGGGACAGCGATGAACACTGAAGCTTTCTTT.

By proportion, this clone is medium-sized. The rearrangement links TRBV11-2 to TRBJ2-5, with a possible D match to TRBD1 (5 bases). V was cut by 4 bases and J by 0 bases, with 12 bases left in between. The CDR3 has 15 amino acids. Germline V gene data show CDR1 as SGHAT and CDR2 as FQNNGV. The CDR3: CASSYTGGYQETQYF. CDR3 coding DNA: TGTGCCAGCAGCTATACAGGCGGCTACCAAGAGACCCAGTACTTC.

By its share, this clone is medium-sized (0.01 to 0.1%). The rearrangement links TRBV19 to TRBJ1-2; D is unclear. V lost 1 base and J 3 bases, leaving 9 bases between the germline ends. The CDR3 sequence is 14 residues long. CDR1 LNHDA and CDR2 SQIVND come from the germline V gene (reference sequence). The CDR3 reads CASSIGSGYYGYTF. In nucleotides, the CDR3 is TGTGCCAGTAGTATAGGGAGCGGATACTATGGCTACACCTTC.

This clone is deemed medium-sized. This chain uses TRBV19 with TRBJ1-2, with 7 bases fitting TRBD1. Losses at the gene ends were 3 bases for V and 4 bases for J; bases not matched to a gene: 8. This CDR3 comprises 15 residues. CDR1 and CDR2 (germline): LNHDA, SQIVND (reference sequence). The CDR3 DNA reads TGTGCCAGTAGTATCGCCGACAGGGTGGGCTATGGCTACACCTTC. Its translation is CASSIADRVGYGYTF.

This clone is medium-sized within its sample. This chain joins TRBV7-9 and TRBJ1-5, with D possibly matching TRBD1 (6 bases). The CDR3 loop spans 13 amino acids. The V gene lost 1 base and the J gene lost 7 bases, with 8 bases spanning the gap. The germline CDR1 and CDR2 sequences are SEHNR and FQNEAQ (reference sequence). The CDR3 nucleotides read TGTGCCAGCAGCTTAGACAGGGACCAGCCCCAGCATTTT. This codes for CASSLDRDQPQHF. Variable domain in full (rest from reference TRBV7-9 and TRBJ1-5): DTGVSQNPRHKITKRGQNVTFRCDPISEHNRLYWYRQTLGQGPEFLTYFQNEAQLEKSRLLSDRFSAERPKGSFSTLEIQRTEQGDSAMYLCASSLDRDQPQHFGDGTRLSIL.

This sequence joins TRBV7-8 and TRBJ1-6, with 8 bases fitting TRBD1. CDR3 length: 17 residues. The germline CDR1 and CDR2 sequences are SGHVS and FQNEAQ. V shed 1 base and J 7 bases; nucleotides not matched to a gene: 9. CDR3 residues: CASSLECRTGKNSPLHF. CDR3 in DNA: TGTGCCAGCAGCTTAGAGTGTCGGACAGGGAAAAATTCACCCCTCCACTTT.

This clone is classed as medium-sized. The gene calls are TRBV7-8 and TRBJ1-1, with 10 nucleotides matching TRBD1. Germline V gene data show CDR1 as SGHVS and CDR2 as FQNEAQ. The CDR3 sequence is 15 residues long. Trimming removed 3 bases from V and 5 bases from J; junction bases left unmatched: 6. This CDR3 is CASSFGTGARTEAFF. CDR3 DNA: TGTGCCAGCAGCTTCGGGACAGGGGCACGAACTGAAGCTTTCTTT.

This chain joins TRBV18 and TRBJ2-1, with D unresolved. This CDR3 contains 17 residues. Germline V gives CDR1 KGHSH, CDR2 LQKENI. The V end lost 3 bases, the J end lost 4 bases, and 19 bases lay between the germline ends. This CDR3 reads CASSPQTPSWSYNEQFF. The CDR3 DNA reads as TGTGCCAGCTCACCTCAAACCCCGAGTTGGAGTTACAATGAGCAGTTCTTC.